One TCR beta chain is described in this entry. Its antigen is unidentified. Replicate PCRs run on unsorted PBMC used approximately 300 ng DNA, which was some 30,000 T cell genomes. TCRdb's table, derived via immunoSEQ multiplex PCR, lists solely in-frame clones and lacks some. The sample holds about 490,000 clones, roughly 85% seen once. Some 92 million PBMCs went into genomic DNA for unsorted samples. This record comes from a study of shared clonotypes between healthy human individuals. Study observations and caveats: The sampled material consisted only of blood, and tissue repertoires are likely to differ.

Source material: PBMCs. The receptor was isolated from a woman aged 40 to 49 in good health. Some clones in this sample may be carry-over from other donors' samples.

CDR3 DNA sequence: TGTGCCAGCAGCTTAGATACGGGGGATAATAACTATGGCTACACCTTC. Its protein is CASSLDTGDNNYGYTF. This rearrangement joins TRBV7-9 to TRBJ1-2, with D maybe TRBD1 (5 bases). Germline V gene data show CDR1 as SEHNR and CDR2 as FQNEAQ (reference sequence). CDR3 length: 16 amino acids. With 1 base removed from V and 1 base from J, the gap between germline ends came to 13 bases.